The rows below give T cell receptor beta chains drawn from one sample of a study of T cells in localized non-small cell lung cancer. Repertoires were generated with immunoSEQ multiplex PCR, while TCRdb's copy carries only in-frame clones and drops some. The profile shows about 40,000 clones, about four fifths of them singletons. Sequencing used peripheral blood mononuclear cells, obtained before any cancer treatment. These receptors were obtained from a male donor aged 60 or older with stage II lung adenocarcinoma. The CDR3 runs from the conserved cysteine through the conserved F or W. Fields, in order: D gene, clone size, J gene, V gene, CDR3 protein, CDR3 DNA. D genes are given only for firm matches. Clone size, where shown, is once, few, many, or a class for clones that have expanded.

. | . | TRBJ2-1 | TRBV18 | CASSPLAGTYNEQFF | TGTGCCAGCAGCCCCCTGGCTGGGACCTACAATGAGCAGTTCTTC
. | once | TRBJ2-3 | TRBV10-3 | CAISESLRGDTQYF | TGTGCCATCAGTGAGTCCCTCAGGGGAGATACGCAGTATTTT
. | once | TRBJ2-7 | TRBV15 | CATSRDQSGSSYEQYF | TGTGCCACCAGCAGAGATCAGAGCGGTTCCTCCTACGAGCAGTACTTC
TRBD1 | . | TRBJ2-7 | TRBV27 | CASSSYRGRVSYEQYF | TGTGCCAGCAGTTCCTACAGGGGGCGCGTTTCCTACGAGCAGTACTTC
. | . | TRBJ2-7 | TRBV10-2 | CASISRDTKYEQYF | TGCGCCAGCATTTCCCGGGACACTAAATACGAGCAGTACTTC
TRBD2 | few | TRBJ2-5 | TRBV7-8 | CASSLRFRVTPGLAVQETQYF | TGTGCCAGCAGCTTGAGGTTTAGGGTGACCCCGGGACTAGCGGTCCAAGAGACCCAGTACTTC
. | . | TRBJ1-1 | TRBV21-1 | CASNLLDRGNTEAFF | TGTGCCAGCAACCTCCTGGACAGGGGGAACACTGAAGCTTTCTTT
TRBD1 | . | TRBJ2-2 | TRBV5-4 | CASSLRSGGTGELFF | TGTGCCAGCAGCTTGCGTTCAGGGGGAACCGGGGAGCTGTTTTTT
. | . | TRBJ2-2 | TRBV2 | CASYGGPSNELFF | TGTGCCAGCTACGGTGGCCCTTCCAACGAGCTGTTTTTT
TRBD1 | . | TRBJ1-2 | TRBV5-6 | CASSWDRGSNGYTF | TGTGCCAGCAGCTGGGACAGGGGCTCGAATGGCTACACCTTC
TRBD1 | . | TRBJ2-2 | TRBV18 | CASSPGQGISGELFF | TGTGCCAGCTCGCCGGGACAGGGGATATCAGGGGAGCTGTTTTTT
. | . | TRBJ1-6 | TRBV5-1 | CASSETGSNSPLHF | TGCGCCAGCAGCGAGACAGGATCCAATTCACCCCTCCACTTT
. | . | TRBJ2-2 | TRBV28 | CASSFNTGELFF | TGTGCCAGCAGTTTTAACACCGGGGAGCTGTTTTTT
TRBD1 | few | TRBJ1-2 | TRBV30 | CAWSRDRPYGYTF | TGTGCCTGGTCCCGGGACAGGCCCTATGGCTACACCTTC
. | few | TRBJ2-3 | TRBV10-3 | CAISRDHTDTQYF | TGTGCCATCAGCAGGGACCACACAGATACGCAGTATTTT
. | . | TRBJ2-3 | TRBV4-3 | CASSQDWATFTDTQYF | TGCGCCAGCAGCCAAGATTGGGCGACCTTCACAGATACGCAGTATTTT
TRBD1 | few | TRBJ2-7 | TRBV19 | CASSISWTGLNEQYF | TGTGCCAGTAGTATTTCCTGGACAGGGTTGAACGAGCAGTACTTC
TRBD1 | . | TRBJ2-7 | TRBV19 | CASSREDRGPYEQYF | TGTGCCAGTAGTAGGGAGGACAGGGGACCCTACGAGCAGTACTTC
TRBD1 | . | TRBJ1-2 | TRBV28 | CASSSGGGTYGYTF | TGTGCCAGCAGTTCCGGAGGGGGCACCTATGGCTACACCTTC
. | . | TRBJ2-1 | TRBV27 | CASSFQASENEQFF | TGTGCCAGCAGTTTCCAGGCTTCCGAGAATGAGCAGTTCTTC
. | . | TRBJ2-7 | TRBV30 | CAWSVLTGHKAGGYF | TGTGCCTGGAGTGTACTAACGGGACACAAGGCTGGTGGGTACTTC
TRBD1 | . | TRBJ2-6 | TRBV4-2 | CASSPAPGQGASGANVLTF | TGTGCCAGCAGCCCTGCCCCGGGACAGGGGGCTTCGGGGGCCAACGTCCTGACTTTC
. | . | TRBJ1-1 | TRBV7-9 | CASSSEANTEAFF | TGTGCCAGCAGCTCTGAGGCGAACACTGAAGCTTTCTTT
. | . | TRBJ2-5 | TRBV7-9 | CASSSRIHRYF | TGTGCCAGCAGCTCCAGAATACATCGCTACTTC
. | . | TRBJ2-7 | TRBV18 | CASSPRGDSYEQYF | TGTGCCAGCTCACCCCGCGGGGACTCCTACGAGCAGTACTTC
. | . | TRBJ1-1 | TRBV30 | CAWIPDVFGTEAFF | TGTGCCTGGATCCCGGATGTTTTCGGCACTGAAGCTTTCTTT
. | . | TRBJ2-1 | TRBV7-2 | CASSFRDFYNEQFF | TGTGCCAGCAGCTTCCGGGACTTTTACAATGAGCAGTTCTTC
. | few | TRBJ1-4 | TRBV2 | CASSEGAAGSRKLFF | TGTGCCAGCAGTGAAGGAGCGGCGGGGTCCCGAAAACTGTTTTTT
. | few | TRBJ1-6 | TRBV25-1 | CASRRGTDSPLHF | TGTGCCAGCAGGCGAGGGACGGATTCACCCCTCCACTTT
TRBD1 | . | TRBJ1-2 | TRBV18 | CASSGDRNYGYTF | TGTGCCAGCTCGGGGGACAGAAACTATGGCTACACCTTC
. | once | TRBJ2-7 | TRBV28 | CASSLLNEALFYEQYF | TGTGCCAGCAGTTTGTTAAATGAAGCCTTATTTTACGAGCAGTACTTC
TRBD2 | . | TRBJ2-1 | TRBV6-6 | CASSPLAASYNEQFF | TGTGCCAGCAGCCCTCTAGCGGCCTCCTACAATGAGCAGTTCTTC
. | . | TRBJ1-3 | TRBV2 | CASNIASGNTIYF | TGTGCCAGCAACATAGCCTCTGGAAACACCATATATTTT
TRBD2 | . | TRBJ2-5 | TRBV5-1 | CASSSGGAGGETQYF | TGCGCCAGCAGCTCGGGAGGGGCGGGAGGAGAGACCCAGTACTTC
TRBD1 | . | TRBJ1-1 | TRBV23-1 | CASSQRRDRGPLNTEAFF | TGCGCCAGCAGTCAAAGGAGGGACAGGGGGCCCTTGAACACTGAAGCTTTCTTT
. | . | TRBJ2-1 | TRBV6-6 | CATTPTGNEQFF | TGTGCCACGACACCGACCGGCAATGAGCAGTTCTTC
. | . | TRBJ2-7 | TRBV28 | CASSFRGAQGRIEQYF | TGTGCCAGCAGTTTCAGAGGGGCCCAGGGTCGTATCGAGCAGTACTTC
. | . | TRBJ1-5 | TRBV2 | CASTTDRASNQPQHF | TGTGCCAGCACAACGGATAGGGCGAGCAATCAGCCCCAGCATTTT
. | . | TRBJ2-7 | TRBV15 | CATSRSRAVEQYF | TGTGCCACCAGCAGAAGCAGGGCTGTCGAGCAGTACTTC
. | . | TRBJ1-1 | TRBV6-1 | CASSEAMRSEAFF | TGTGCCAGCAGTGAAGCAATGAGGTCTGAAGCTTTCTTT
TRBD1 | . | TRBJ2-2 | TRBV28 | CASSFPEGGRGELFF | TGTGCCAGCAGTTTCCCGGAAGGGGGCAGGGGGGAGCTGTTTTTT
. | . | TRBJ2-1 | TRBV7-3 | CASSFSTSQGWDEQFF | TGTGCCAGCAGCTTCTCGACTTCTCAGGGGTGGGATGAGCAGTTCTTC
. | . | TRBJ1-2 | TRBV5-1 | CASSLGEGVFPGYTF | TGCGCCAGCAGTCTCGGGGAGGGGGTGTTCCCTGGCTACACCTTC
. | once | TRBJ2-1 | TRBV5-6 | CASSLGPAPYNEQFF | TGTGCCAGCAGCTTGGGTCCAGCGCCCTACAATGAGCAGTTCTTC
. | . | TRBJ2-1 | TRBV7-3 | CASSLGTGKGYNEQFF | TGTGCCAGCAGCTTGGGTACGGGAAAGGGGTACAATGAGCAGTTCTTC
TRBD2 | . | TRBJ2-7 | TRBV2 | CASSAGGRYEQYF | TGTGCCAGCAGTGCGGGGGGAAGATACGAGCAGTACTTC
. | . | TRBJ2-7 | TRBV18 | CASSPVGQVDSYEQYF | TGTGCCAGCTCACCGGTGGGGCAGGTGGACTCCTACGAGCAGTACTTC
TRBD1 | . | TRBJ2-7 | TRBV6-1 | CASSVWTGGNNEQYF | TGTGCCAGCAGTGTGTGGACAGGGGGAAACAACGAGCAGTACTTC
. | . | TRBJ2-7 | TRBV6-5 | CASSPLGGLSYEQYF | TGTGCCAGCAGCCCCCTCGGGGGCCTCTCCTACGAGCAGTACTTC
. | . | TRBJ2-2 | TRBV5-8 | CASSPGTRSGGELFF | TGTGCCAGCAGCCCCGGGACAAGGTCGGGCGGGGAGCTGTTTTTT